The 15 T cell receptor beta chains reported below all come from one sample, sequenced in a study of breast tumors, draining lymph nodes, adjacent tissues. The lymph nodes were axillary draining lymph nodes from breast cancer patients. From the multiplex PCR reads, TCRdb called clonotypes with MiXCR, one entry per CDR3 protein. The sample holds about 180,000 distinct CDR3 sequences, roughly a third seen once. Specimen: axillary lymph node tissue. These TCRs come from a female donor with breast cancer. Some clones in this sample may be carry-over from other donors' samples.

This clonotype was counted many times. This rearrangement joins TRBV10-3 to TRBJ2-7; D remains unclear. With 4 bases removed from V and 1 base from J, the gap between germline ends came to 2 bases. This CDR3 is 11 amino acids long. Germline CDR1 and CDR2: ENHRY and SYGVKD. CDR3 loop: CAISGSYEQYF. CDR3 bases: TGTGCCATCAGTGGATCCTACGAGCAGTACTTC.

Many counts were recorded for this clonotype. The chain employs TRBV11-2 and TRBJ2-3, with TRBD2 identical over 7 bases. The germline gives CDR1 SGHAT, CDR2 FQNNGV. This CDR3 contains 15 residues. V dropped 2 bases and J dropped 1; count of bases not matched to a gene: 3. In DNA, the CDR3 is TGTGCCAGCAGCTTATTCCTAGCGGGCACAGATACGCAGTATTTT. Amino acid sequence: CASSLFLAGTDTQYF.

This clonotype was recorded many times. The J gene is TRBJ2-2, the V gene TRBV6-5; a weak D match, TRBD1 (5 bases). The ends were cut back, 6 bases at V and 2 bases at J, with 13 bases in the middle. CDR3 length: 15 amino acids. CDR1 and CDR2 (germline): MNHEY, SVGAGI. CDR3 sequence (DNA): TGTGCCAGCAGCTTTGACGACAGAAACACCGGGGAGCTGTTTTTT. As protein: CASSFDDRNTGELFF.

Ten or more counts support this clonotype. The V call is TRBV6-5, the J call TRBJ2-3, with D tentatively TRBD1 (8 bases). The length of the CDR3 is 15 residues. Germline CDR1 is MNHEY and CDR2 is SVGAGI. V lost 6 bases, J lost 5 bases, and 18 bases lay in between. The CDR3 DNA reads as TGTGCCAGCAGGCCCAGGACAGGGACTAAAGATACGCAGTATTTT. This encodes CASRPRTGTKDTQYF.

This clonotype was recorded at least ten times. J is TRBJ1-4 and V is TRBV27; D gene uncertain. The germline gives CDR1 MNHEY, CDR2 SMNVEV (reference sequence). The germline V and J ends were trimmed by 2 bases and 7 bases, with 11 bases remaining between them. The CDR3 has 14 residues. The CDR3 reads CASSLTTSGEKLFF. CDR3 in DNA: TGTGCCAGCAGTTTAACAACCTCGGGTGAAAAACTGTTTTTT.

This clonotype was seen repeatedly, ten times or more. The genes are TRBV12-3 or TRBV12-4 and TRBJ2-7; TRBD1 aligns across 8 bases. The CDR3 runs to 20 residues. The V and J ends lost 7 bases and 0 bases, in that order; junction bases with no gene match: 23. The CDR3 reads CASTIDLLTGDGASSYEQYF. CDR3 nucleotide sequence: TGTGCCAGCACCATCGACTTGCTGACAGGGGACGGTGCATCCTCCTACGAGCAGTACTTC.

This clonotype occurred many times. The gene calls are TRBV18 and TRBJ1-4; the match to TRBD1 covers 10 bases. Germline V lookup: CDR1 KGHSH, CDR2 LQKENI. After removal of 0 bases from V and 2 bases from J, the junction contained 3 bases not matched to a gene. The CDR3 totals 17 residues. The CDR3 here is CASSPPGQGTTNEKLFF. The CDR3 nucleotides are TGTGCCAGCTCACCACCGGGACAGGGGACTACTAATGAAAAACTGTTTTTT.

CDR3 region: CASSHAAGGTDTQYF. The CDR3 DNA follows: TGTGCCAGCAGTCACGCAGCGGGAGGCACAGATACGCAGTATTTT. The J gene is TRBJ2-3, the V gene TRBV6-4, with 8 bases aligning to TRBD2. The trim removed 5 bases at V and 1 base at J, leaving 5 bases unmatched. The CDR3 loop spans 15 amino acids. CDR1 is MRHNA and CDR2 is SNTAGT in the germline V gene.

This clonotype was picked up many times. The chain recombines TRBV11-2 with TRBJ1-2, with D perhaps TRBD1 (5 bases). Germline V gene data show CDR1 as SGHAT and CDR2 as FQNNGV. V was pared by 1 base and J by 3 bases, with 15 bases between. The CDR3 has 16 amino acids. The CDR3 DNA follows: TGTGCCAGCAGCTTAGCTCCCGACAGACCATACTATGGCTACACCTTC. Encoded protein: CASSLAPDRPYYGYTF.

A single count supports this clonotype. The chain carries TRBV6-1 and TRBJ2-7; no firm D call. This CDR3 contains 15 residues. Trimming stripped 8 bases from V and 1 base from J, with 18 bases between. Germline CDR1 is MNHNS and CDR2 is SASEGT. CDR3 residues: CASGAGSSRSYEQYF. CDR3 sequence (DNA): TGTGCCAGCGGCGCAGGATCGTCAAGGTCCTACGAGCAGTACTTC.

This clonotype came up once. The chain uses TRBV11-3 and TRBJ1-1; D gene ambiguous. This CDR3 spans 17 amino acids. Per the germline V gene, CDR1 is SGHNT and CDR2 is YENEEA. V was shortened by 2 bases and J by 0 bases, with 16 bases between the two germline ends. The CDR3 DNA is TGTGCCAGCAGCTTACCCAGGATAGGAGGAATGAACACTGAAGCTTTCTTT. Protein: CASSLPRIGGMNTEAFF.

In the case of this clonotype: This may come from a read error, since a much larger clone is one base off. The CDR3 coding sequence is TGTGCCAGCAGCTTGGAAATACCAGCGGGAGGTGTTGAGCAGTTCTTC. Translating gives CASSLEIPAGGVEQFF. The V call is TRBV5-6, the J call TRBJ2-1; the match to TRBD2 covers 9 bases. CDR3 size: 16 residues. V lost 0 bases to trimming and J lost 9 bases; unmatched junction nucleotides: 10. The germline gives CDR1 SGHDT, CDR2 YYEEEE.

The sample holds many counts of this clonotype. The genes are TRBV19 and TRBJ2-7; D is unclear. Germline loops: CDR1 LNHDA, CDR2 SQIVND (reference sequence). The CDR3 consists of 13 residues. The germline V and J ends were trimmed by 3 bases and 5 bases, with 11 bases remaining between them. The CDR3 is CASSIAPPDEQYF. DNA of the CDR3: TGTGCCAGTAGTATCGCCCCTCCTGACGAGCAGTACTTC.

As regards this clonotype: Because it lacks the conserved phenylalanine or tryptophan at the end, this CDR3 is likely a read error. The J gene is TRBJ2-7, the V gene TRBV7-2; possible D gene TRBD1, 6 bases. The V gene's germline CDR1 is SGHTA and CDR2 FQGNSA. The CDR3 has 14 residues. In DNA, the CDR3 is TGTGTCAGCAGCACCTCGGGACACCTCTACGAGCAGTACTCC. Its protein product is CVSSTSGHLYEQYS.

Concerning this clonotype: A much larger clone is a single base away; this may be a read error. The chain joins TRBV5-1 to TRBJ2-5; D might be TRBD1 (6 bases). This CDR3 has 15 amino acids. The V and J ends lost 3 bases and 2 bases respectively, with 14 bases between them. CDR1 SGHRS and CDR2 YFSETQ come from the germline V gene. The CDR3 coding sequence is TGCGCCAGCAGCTCGCCGGACACAGGGCAAGAGACCCAGTACTTC. The encoded protein is CASSSPDTGQETQYF. Looking up the rest from reference TRBV5-1 and TRBJ2-5 gives the full variable domain: KAGVTQTPRYLIKTRGQQVTLSCSPISGHRSVSWYQQTPGQGLQFLFEYFSETQRNKGNFPGRFSGRQFSNSRSEMNVSTLELGDSALYLCASSSPDTGQETQYFGPGTRLLVL.